The present TCR beta chain was sequenced within a study of blood T cell repertoires in COVID-19. Per the germline V gene, CDR1 is LGHNA and CDR2 is YNFKEQ. The CDR3 covers 16 residues. Trimming removed 5 bases from V and 1 base from J; junction bases left unmatched: 6. Original handling: For nucleated cells, counts were estimated from reference gene primer amplification. Generated by immunoSEQ multiplex PCR, the TCRdb table keeps only in-frame clones and is missing some. That table is the source of V, J and clone size, and D and trimming were worked out from the DNA. The table shows about 200,000 clones, with 75% to 90% occurring only once.

The rearrangement joins TRBV4-2 to TRBJ2-4; 9 bases fit TRBD1. The sequence was obtained from a human donor in a cohort sampled during active COVID-19. Sequencing used peripheral blood. The chain's CDR3 is CASSRDRGAAKNIQYF. The CDR3 bases are TGTGCCAGCAGCAGAGACAGGGGGGCGGCCAAAAACATTCAGTACTTC.